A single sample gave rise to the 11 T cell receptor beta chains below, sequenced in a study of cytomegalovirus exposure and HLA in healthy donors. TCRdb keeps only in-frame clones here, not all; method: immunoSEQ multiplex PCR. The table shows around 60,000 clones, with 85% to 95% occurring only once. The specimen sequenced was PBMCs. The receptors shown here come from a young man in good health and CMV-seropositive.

CDR3 in DNA: TGTGCCAGCAGTTACATGGGTCGGGGAGAGACCCAGTACTTC. Protein: CASSYMGRGETQYF. J is TRBJ2-5 and V is TRBV6-5; tentatively, D is TRBD2 (5 bases). Trimming removed 2 bases at V and 4 bases at J, with 11 bases between. The CDR3 spans 14 residues. From germline, CDR1 is MNHEY and CDR2 SVGAGI.

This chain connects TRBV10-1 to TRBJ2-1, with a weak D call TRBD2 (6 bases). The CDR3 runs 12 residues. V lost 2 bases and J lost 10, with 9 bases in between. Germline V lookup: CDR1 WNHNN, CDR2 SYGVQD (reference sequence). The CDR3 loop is CASSEAGREQFF. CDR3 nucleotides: TGCGCCAGCAGTGAGGCGGGGAGGGAGCAGTTCTTC.

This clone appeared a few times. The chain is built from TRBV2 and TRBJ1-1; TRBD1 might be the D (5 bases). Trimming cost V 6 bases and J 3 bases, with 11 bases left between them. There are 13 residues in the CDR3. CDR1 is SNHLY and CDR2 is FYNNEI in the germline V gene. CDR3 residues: CASSAPGYTEAFF. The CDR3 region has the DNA TGTGCCAGCAGCGCCCCAGGGTACACTGAAGCTTTCTTT.

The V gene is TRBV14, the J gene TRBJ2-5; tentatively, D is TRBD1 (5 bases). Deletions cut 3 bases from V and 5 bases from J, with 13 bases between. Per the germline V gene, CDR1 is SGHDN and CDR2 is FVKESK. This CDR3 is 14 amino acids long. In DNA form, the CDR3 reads TGTGCCAGCAGCCAGATAGGGGCAGGGGAGACCCAGTACTTC. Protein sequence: CASSQIGAGETQYF.

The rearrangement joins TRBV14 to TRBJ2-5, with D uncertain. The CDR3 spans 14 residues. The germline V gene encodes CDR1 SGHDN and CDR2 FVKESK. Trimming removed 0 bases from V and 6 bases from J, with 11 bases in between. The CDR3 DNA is TGTGCCAGCAGCCAAGAAACGGGTTTGAAGACCCAGTACTTC. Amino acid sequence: CASSQETGLKTQYF. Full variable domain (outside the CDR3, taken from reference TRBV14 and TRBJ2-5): EAGVTQFPSHSVIEKGQTVTLRCDPISGHDNLYWYRRVMGKEIKFLLHFVKESKQDESGMPNNRFLAERTGGTYSTLKVQPAELEDSGVYFCASSQETGLKTQYFGPGTRLLVL.

CDR3 bases: TGTGCCAGCAGTGAACAGGGTGGGCTGGACAGAGCTTTCTTT. It yields the protein CASSEQGGLDRAFF. The V call is TRBV6-1, the J call TRBJ1-1; D might be TRBD1 (6 bases). The CDR3 runs to 14 residues. V lost 2 bases and J lost 10, with 17 bases in between. Germline V lookup: CDR1 MNHNS, CDR2 SASEGT.

CDR3 region: CASSLLRQGWDGANVLTF. In DNA, the CDR3 is TGTGCCAGCAGTTTACTCAGACAGGGGTGGGATGGGGCCAACGTCCTGACTTTC. This sequence joins TRBV2 and TRBJ2-6; TRBD1 matches 8 bases. V lost 5 bases to trimming and J lost 3 bases; unmatched junction nucleotides: 12. From germline, CDR1 is SNHLY and CDR2 FYNNEI. CDR3 length: 18 residues.

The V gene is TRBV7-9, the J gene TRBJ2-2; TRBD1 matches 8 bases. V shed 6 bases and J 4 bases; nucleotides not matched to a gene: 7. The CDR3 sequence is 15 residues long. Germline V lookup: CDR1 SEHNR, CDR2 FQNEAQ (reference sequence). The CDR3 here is CASRAGGAFTGELFF. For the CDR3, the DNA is TGTGCCAGCAGGGCAGGGGGCGCGTTCACCGGGGAGCTGTTTTTT.

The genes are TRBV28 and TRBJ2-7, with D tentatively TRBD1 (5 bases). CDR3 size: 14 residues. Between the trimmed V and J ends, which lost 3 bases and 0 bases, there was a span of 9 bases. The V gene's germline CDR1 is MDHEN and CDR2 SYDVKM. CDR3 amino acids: CASSFAGHSYEQYF. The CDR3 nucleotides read TGTGCCAGCAGTTTCGCAGGGCACTCCTACGAGCAGTACTTC. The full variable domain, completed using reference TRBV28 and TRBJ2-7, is DVKVTQSSRYLVKRTGEKVFLECVQDMDHENMFWYRQDPGLGLRLIYFSYDVKMKEKGDIPEGYSVSREKKERFSLILESASTNQTSMYLCASSFAGHSYEQYFGPGTRLTVT.

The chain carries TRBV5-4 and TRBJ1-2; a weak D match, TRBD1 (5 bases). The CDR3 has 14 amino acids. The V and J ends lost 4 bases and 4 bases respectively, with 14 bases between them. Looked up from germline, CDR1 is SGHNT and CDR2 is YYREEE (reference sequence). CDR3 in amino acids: CASSRPDSFYGYTF. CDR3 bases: TGTGCCAGCAGCCGTCCCGACAGCTTCTATGGCTACACCTTC.

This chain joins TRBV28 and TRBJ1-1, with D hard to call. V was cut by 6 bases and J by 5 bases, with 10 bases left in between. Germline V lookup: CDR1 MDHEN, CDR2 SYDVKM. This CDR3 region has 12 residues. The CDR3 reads CASSLGRTEAFF. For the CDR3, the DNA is TGTGCCAGCAGCCTCGGTCGGACTGAAGCTTTCTTT.